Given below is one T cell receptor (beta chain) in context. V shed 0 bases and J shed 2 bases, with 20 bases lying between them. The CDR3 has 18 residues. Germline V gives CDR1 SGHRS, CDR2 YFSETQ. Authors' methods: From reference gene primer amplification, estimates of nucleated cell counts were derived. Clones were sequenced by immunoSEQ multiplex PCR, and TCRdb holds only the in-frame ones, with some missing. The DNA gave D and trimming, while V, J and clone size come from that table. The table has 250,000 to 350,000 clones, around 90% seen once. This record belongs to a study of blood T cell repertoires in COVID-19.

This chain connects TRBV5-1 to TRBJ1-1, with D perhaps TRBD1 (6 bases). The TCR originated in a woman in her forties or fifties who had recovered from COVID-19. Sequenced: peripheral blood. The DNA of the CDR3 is TGCGCCAGCAGCTTGGCAAGGTGGGCAGGGGAGTCCAACACTGAAGCTTTCTTT. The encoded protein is CASSLARWAGESNTEAFF.